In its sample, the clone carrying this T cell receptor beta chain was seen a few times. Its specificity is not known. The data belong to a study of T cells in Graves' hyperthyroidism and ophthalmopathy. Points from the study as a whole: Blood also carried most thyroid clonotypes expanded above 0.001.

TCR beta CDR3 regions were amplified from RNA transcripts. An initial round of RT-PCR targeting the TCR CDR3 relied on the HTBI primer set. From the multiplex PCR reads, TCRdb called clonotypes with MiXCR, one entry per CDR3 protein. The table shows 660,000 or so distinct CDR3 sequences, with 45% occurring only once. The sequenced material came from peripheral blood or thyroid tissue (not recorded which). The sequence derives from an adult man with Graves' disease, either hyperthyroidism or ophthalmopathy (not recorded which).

CDR3 in DNA: TGTGCCAGCAGCCAATCGCACGAGCAGTACTTC. This codes for CASSQSHEQYF. The chain carries TRBV14 and TRBJ2-7; D is ambiguous. This CDR3 has 11 residues. V gave up 2 bases and J gave up 5 bases, with 4 bases separating them. CDR1 and CDR2 from the germline V gene are SGHDN and FVKESK.